Below are 20 T cell receptor beta chains sequenced from a single sample in a study of tumor-infiltrating lymphocytes in primary liver carcinoma. TCR beta cDNA was prepared out of roughly 450 ng total RNA by means of a constant-region primer. Three nested multiplex PCR rounds of slightly modified ARM-PCR generated TCR beta libraries. The two initial PCR rounds, around 10 cycles each, used TRBV1-TRBV30 forward and C-beta reverse primers. TCRdb independently ran MiXCR on the multiplex PCR reads; one entry per CDR3 protein. The sample yields about 190,000 distinct CDR3 sequences, around 85% seen once. Total RNA and DNA came together from 20-30 mg of bulk tissue without cell sorting. The sample taken for sequencing was tumor tissue from primary liver carcinoma. The receptors shown here come from a man aged 35 to 55 with primary liver carcinoma and hepatitis B virus infection.

This chain uses TRBV6-2 or TRBV6-3 with TRBJ2-3; D unresolved. The germline gives CDR1 MNHEY, CDR2 SVGEGT. CDR3 length: 12 residues. The CDR3 DNA is TGTGCTAGAAGGCCCCCTCCGGATACGCAGTATTTT. Translating gives CARRPPPDTQYF.

Comment on this clonotype: A much larger clone lies one base from this, so it may be a read error. The chain combines TRBV5-1 with TRBJ2-1, with TRBD2 as a possible D gene (5 bases). The germline V gene encodes CDR1 SGHRS and CDR2 YFSETQ. The CDR3 spans 17 residues. V was pared by 0 bases and J by 2 bases, with 15 bases between. The CDR3 reads CASSLVSGIVAYNEQFF. In nucleotides, the CDR3 is TGCGCCAGCAGCTTGGTTTCCGGGATCGTCGCCTACAATGAGCAGTTCTTC. Full variable domain (rest looked up from reference TRBV5-1 and TRBJ2-1): KAGVTQTPRYLIKTRGQQVTLSCSPISGHRSVSWYQQTPGQGLQFLFEYFSETQRNKGNFPGRFSGRQFSNSRSEMNVSTLELGDSALYLCASSLVSGIVAYNEQFFGPGTRLTVL.

Worth noting for this clonotype: The junction shows a germline mismatch at one end, possibly a read error. The chain is built from TRBV29-1 and TRBJ2-1, with D tentatively TRBD2 (5 bases). Germline-derived CDR1 and CDR2 are SQVTM and ANQGSEA. CDR3 length: 14 amino acids. CDR3 in DNA: TGTAGCGCCCCGGATGACGGTCGGGTAGGAGAGCAGTTCTTC. This codes for CSAPDDGRVGEQFF.

The V gene is TRBV29-1, the J gene TRBJ1-1, with a tentative D call TRBD1 (5 bases). Trimming left V 7 bases short and J 10 bases short, with 28 bases between. The CDR3 length is 15 residues. In germline, CDR1 is SQVTM, CDR2 ANQGSEA. CDR3 nucleotide sequence: TGCAGCGCATCGGGGGGGTGGGCTATGAATACCGGAGCTTTCTTT. Protein sequence: CSASGGWAMNTGAFF.

This clonotype was recorded a few times. J is TRBJ1-5 and V is TRBV12-3 or TRBV12-4; D unresolved. V was clipped by 6 bases and J by 7 bases, with 19 bases between them. This CDR3 comprises 15 residues. CDR3: CASSPAVQANQPQHF. The CDR3 DNA is TGTGCCAGCAGCCCCGCAGTTCAGGCTAACCAGCCCCAGCATTTT.

As regards this clonotype: The CDR3 does not close with the conserved phenylalanine or tryptophan, likely indicating a read error. Here the CDR3 reads CASSFWDTGVLFL. CDR3 DNA: TGTGCCAGCAGCTTTTGGGACACCGGTGTGCTGTTTCTT. The gene calls are TRBV11-1 and TRBJ2-2; possibly TRBD1 for D (6 bases). The CDR3 loop spans 13 amino acids. The germline gives CDR1 SGHAT, CDR2 FQDESV (reference sequence). V shed 3 bases and J shed 13 bases, with 15 bases lying between them.

As concerns this clonotype: The junction differs from germline at one of its ends, possibly a read error. The rearrangement links TRBV5-5 to TRBJ1-1; D not certain. This CDR3 spans 11 amino acids. Germline V gives CDR1 SGHKS, CDR2 YYEKEE (reference sequence). CDR3 residues: CTSRLTSEAFF. In DNA, the CDR3 is TGTACCAGCAGATTGACGTCTGAAGCTTTCTTT.

This clonotype was recorded only once. This rearrangement joins TRBV29-1 to TRBJ2-7; D might be TRBD2 (6 bases). The CDR3 is made up of 14 amino acids. V lost 4 bases and J lost 7, with 20 bases in between. Germline V lookup: CDR1 SQVTM, CDR2 ANQGSEA. CDR3 residues: CSVAPGLVSGEQYV. The CDR3 nucleotides are TGCAGCGTTGCCCCGGGACTGGTCTCTGGAGAGCAGTACGTC.

A note on this clonotype: The CDR3 does not end in the conserved phenylalanine or tryptophan, so this is likely a read error. The rearrangement joins TRBV29-1 to TRBJ2-7; D is perhaps TRBD1 (6 bases). This CDR3 contains 14 residues. In germline, CDR1 is SQVTM, CDR2 ANQGSEA. The V gene lost 7 bases and the J gene lost 4 bases, with 20 bases spanning the gap. The CDR3 sequence: CSAQGLVGDYEQYS. The CDR3 DNA is TGCAGCGCCCAGGGGCTAGTGGGAGATTACGAGCAGTACTCC.

Many counts were recorded for this clonotype. The V call is TRBV12-5, the J call TRBJ2-1, with D possibly matching TRBD1 (6 bases). Germline V gene sequence: CDR1 LGHNT, CDR2 FRNRAP. V dropped 5 bases and J dropped 9 bases, with 11 bases sitting between them. The CDR3 totals 12 residues. This CDR3 reads CASGLQGGEQFF. The CDR3, as DNA: TGTGCTAGTGGTCTCCAAGGGGGTGAGCAGTTCTTC.

The chain carries TRBV11-1 and TRBJ2-1, with D perhaps given as TRBD1 or TRBD2 (5 bases each). The better agreement between TRBJ2-5 and the DNA end casts doubt on the J call. Germline V gives CDR1 SGHAT, CDR2 FQDESV (reference sequence). The CDR3 totals 15 residues. The DNA of the CDR3 is TGTGCCAGCAGCATCCAGGGACCGCTGGACAATGACCAGTACTTC. Protein product: CASSIQGPLDNDQYF.

Concerning this clonotype: One end of the junction does not line up with germline, which may come from a read error. The rearrangement joins TRBV4-2 to TRBJ1-4; D remains unclear. The CDR3 contains 13 residues. Germline values: CDR1 LGHNA, CDR2 YNFKEQ. The CDR3 DNA sequence: TGTGTCAGCAGCCAGACCCGCCGTGAAAAACTGTTTTTT. Its translation is CVSSQTRREKLFF.

With regard to this clonotype: At one end, the junction sequence differs from germline, possibly due to a read error. The rearrangement joins TRBV11-2 to TRBJ2-1, with D possibly matching TRBD2 (6 bases). CDR1 and CDR2 (germline): SGHAT, FQNNGV. This CDR3 is 16 amino acids long. The CDR3 DNA sequence: TGTGCCAGCAGCTACCCCGGGAGTAGCGGTATCAATGATCAGTTCTTC. Translated, it gives CASSYPGSSGINDQFF.

This clonotype was recorded at least ten times. The chain employs TRBV6-4 and TRBJ2-7, with a tentative D call TRBD1 (6 bases). Per germline, CDR1 MRHNA and CDR2 SNTAGT. The CDR3 contains 15 residues. Trimming took 6 bases from V and 6 from J, leaving 21 bases between them. The CDR3 nucleotides are TGTGCCAGCAGCCCCGATTCCAGCGGCAGGGGCGAGCAGTACTTC. Its translation is CASSPDSSGRGEQYF.

This chain uses TRBV6-1 with TRBJ2-6; tentative D call: TRBD1 (5 bases). The CDR3 length is 16 residues. In germline, CDR1 is MNHNS, CDR2 SASEGT. Between the trimmed V and J ends, which lost 2 bases and 17 bases, there was a span of 25 bases. Here the CDR3 reads CASSEQGMAGANVMTF. DNA for the CDR3: TGTGCCAGCAGTGAACAGGGTATGGCTGGGGCCAACGTAATGACTTTC.

This clonotype was found many times. The CDR3 here is CASSTMPLEAFF. CDR3 in DNA: TGTGCCAGCTCAACGATGCCTTTAGAAGCTTTCTTT. The V gene is TRBV28, the J gene TRBJ1-1; no definite D call. The V end lost 8 bases, the J end lost 8 bases, and 15 bases lay between the germline ends. The CDR3 sequence is 12 residues long. Germline loops: CDR1 MDHEN, CDR2 SYDVKM.

Comments on this clonotype: This may arise from a read error, as a much more abundant clone is one base away. V usage is TRBV5-6 and J usage is TRBJ2-6, with D uncertain. The CDR3 loop spans 14 amino acids. CDR1 is SGHDT and CDR2 is YYEEEE in the germline V gene. The CDR3 reads CVSSFPSGANVLTF. The CDR3 DNA follows: TGTGTCAGCAGCTTCCCGTCTGGGGCCAACGTCCTGACTTTC.

Points on this clonotype: Relative to the germline gene, one junction end is altered; a read error may explain this. The V gene is TRBV7-8, the J gene TRBJ1-4; the D gene is possibly TRBD1 (5 bases). From germline, CDR1 is SGHVS and CDR2 FQNEAQ. The CDR3 contains 17 residues. CDR3 sequence reads: CASSLWGRRRPNEKLSF. The CDR3 bases are TGTGCCAGCAGCTTATGGGGCCGTCGTCGTCCTAATGAAAAACTGTCTTTT.

In the case of this clonotype: This CDR3 fails to terminate in the conserved phenylalanine or tryptophan, so it likely reflects a read error. The chain has TRBV14 and TRBJ2-3, with D uncertain. CDR1 and CDR2 from the germline V gene are SGHDN and FVKESK. The CDR3 runs 12 residues. CDR3 bases: TGTGCCAGCAACCAAACCACAGATACGCAGTATTTG. Protein product: CASNQTTDTQYL.

On this clonotype: One junction end disagrees with the germline gene, perhaps due to a read error. The chain is built from TRBV11-3 and TRBJ2-1; 11 bases are a match to TRBD2. The germline V gene has CDR1 SGHNT and CDR2 YENEEA. CDR3 length: 16 amino acids. CDR3 coding DNA: TGTGTCAGCATCTTAGGTATAGCGGGAGGGCGAAGTGGGCAGTTCTTC. Amino acids: CVSILGIAGGRSGQFF.